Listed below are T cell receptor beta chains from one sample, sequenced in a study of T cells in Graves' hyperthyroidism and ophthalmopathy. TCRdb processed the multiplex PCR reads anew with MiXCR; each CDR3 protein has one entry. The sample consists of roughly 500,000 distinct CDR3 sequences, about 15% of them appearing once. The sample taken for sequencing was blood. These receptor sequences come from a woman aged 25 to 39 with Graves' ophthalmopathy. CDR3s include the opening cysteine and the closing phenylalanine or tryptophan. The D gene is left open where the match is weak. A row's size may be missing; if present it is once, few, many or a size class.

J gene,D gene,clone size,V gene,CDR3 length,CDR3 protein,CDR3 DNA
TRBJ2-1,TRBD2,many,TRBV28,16,CASSSLLAGGRGEQFF,TGTGCCAGCAGTTCCCTACTAGCGGGAGGGCGCGGTGAGCAGTTCTTC
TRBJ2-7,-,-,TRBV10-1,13,CASSDEGSREQYF,TGCGCCAGCAGTGACGAAGGTTCCCGCGAGCAGTACTTC
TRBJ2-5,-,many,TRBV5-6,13,CASSQRGEETQYF,TGTGCCAGCAGCCAAAGGGGGGAAGAGACCCAGTACTTC
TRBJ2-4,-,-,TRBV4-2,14,CASSRGLAKNIQYF,TGTGCCAGCAGCCGCGGGTTAGCCAAAAACATTCAGTACTTC
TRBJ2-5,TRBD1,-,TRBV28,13,CASSRDRWETQYF,TGTGCCAGCTCTCGGGACAGGTGGGAGACCCAGTACTTC
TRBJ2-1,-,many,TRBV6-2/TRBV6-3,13,CASSPFEGREQFF,TGTGCCAGCAGCCCCTTTGAAGGTCGCGAGCAGTTCTTC
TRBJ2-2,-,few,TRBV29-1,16,CSVEGLLEEGTGELFF,TGCAGCGTTGAAGGCCTTCTCGAGGAGGGCACCGGGGAGCTGTTTTTT
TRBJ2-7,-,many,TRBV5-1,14,CASSLERGTDEQYF,TGCGCCAGCAGCTTGGAACGGGGGACCGATGAGCAGTACTTC
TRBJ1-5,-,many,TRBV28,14,CASSLPASNQPQHF,TGTGCCAGCAGTTTACCAGCGAGCAATCAGCCCCAGCATTTT
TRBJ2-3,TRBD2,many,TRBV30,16,CAWSRGLAGGTDTQYF,TGTGCCTGGAGTCGTGGACTAGCGGGAGGGACAGATACGCAGTATTTT
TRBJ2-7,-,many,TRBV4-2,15,CASSQAPQDGYEQYF,TGTGCCAGCAGCCAAGCCCCCCAGGACGGGTACGAGCAGTACTTC
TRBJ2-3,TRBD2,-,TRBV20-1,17,CSAISGTSGGNTDTQYF,TGCAGTGCTATCTCCGGGACTAGCGGGGGCAACACAGATACGCAGTATTTT
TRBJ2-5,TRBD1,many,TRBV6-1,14,CASSYIVGQKTQYF,TGTGCCAGCAGTTACATCGTGGGACAGAAGACCCAGTACTTC